A single sample is the source of the 7 T cell receptor beta chains below, sequenced in a study of CD8+ T cells in alopecia areata. As for treatment: oral pan-JAK inhibitor, 5-10 mg twice daily. Extracted from the samples, RNA was reverse transcribed into cDNA to serve as the sequencing template. Clones were read by immunoSEQ multiplex PCR, and TCRdb kept only the in-frame ones, dropping some. Of 110,000 or so clones detected, roughly 56% appear once; the ten largest clones hold roughly 3.5%. The sample consisted of CD4+ T cells sorted from blood, taken at week 24, from a patient treated with tofacitinib. All receptors derive from a human donor with alopecia areata.

This clone has more than one count but fewer than ten. The chain has TRBV29-1 and TRBJ1-2; D call uncertain. V lost 3 bases and J lost 9, with 11 bases in between. CDR3 size: 11 residues. Germline V gene sequence: CDR1 SQVTM, CDR2 ANQGSEA. The CDR3 nucleotides are TGCAGCGTTGACCATTCTAGAAGCTACACCTTC. Protein sequence: CSVDHSRSYTF.

The rearrangement uses TRBV5-1 and TRBJ2-5; 8 bases align to TRBD2. The germline V gene has CDR1 SGHRS and CDR2 YFSETQ. The CDR3 is 17 amino acids. Trimming at V came to 2 bases and at J to 3 bases, leaving 12 bases not matched to a gene. The CDR3 coding sequence is TGCGCCAGCAGCTTCCCTTCTACTAGCGGTGAAAAAGAGACCCAGTACTTC. This sequence encodes CASSFPSTSGEKETQYF.

This clone has only a few counts. The chain is built from TRBV30 and TRBJ1-5; possibly TRBD1 for D (5 bases). Per the germline V gene, CDR1 is GTSNPN and CDR2 is SVGIG (reference sequence). With 2 bases removed from V and 7 bases from J, the gap between germline ends came to 15 bases. This CDR3 region has 14 residues. The CDR3, as DNA: TGTGCCTGGAGTTTATTGGGGGAAGAACAGCCCCAGCATTTT. Encoded protein: CAWSLLGEEQPQHF.

The J gene is TRBJ1-4, the V gene TRBV2; 9 bases are a match to TRBD1. V was pared by 6 bases and J by 4 bases, with 6 bases of the junction left unmatched. This CDR3 spans 15 amino acids. Germline-derived CDR1 and CDR2 are SNHLY and FYNNEI. CDR3 nucleotide sequence: TGTGCCAGCAGCCTCGGACAGGGGTTTAATGAAAAACTGTTTTTT. This codes for CASSLGQGFNEKLFF.

The chain couples TRBV30 to TRBJ1-2, with TRBD1 as a possible D gene (6 bases). This CDR3 comprises 15 residues. V lost 3 bases and J 3 bases, leaving 17 bases between the germline ends. Germline V lookup: CDR1 GTSNPN, CDR2 SVGIG (reference sequence). CDR3 sequence (DNA): TGTGCCTGGAGGGCACAGGGCTCGGATTACTATGGCTACACCTTC. Translation gives CAWRAQGSDYYGYTF.

The V call is TRBV7-6, the J call TRBJ2-5; TRBD2 is a possible D gene (6 bases). This CDR3 contains 13 residues. Germline lookup yields CDR1 SGHVS and CDR2 FNYEAQ. V was pared by 5 bases and J by 5 bases, with 12 bases between. CDR3 residues: CASSKTGGETQYF. CDR3 in DNA: TGTGCCAGCAGCAAAACTGGGGGGGAGACCCAGTACTTC.

This chain's CDR3 is CATSRDKGGNEKLFF. The CDR3, as DNA: TGTGCCACCAGCAGAGATAAGGGCGGTAATGAAAAACTGTTTTTT. This chain joins TRBV15 and TRBJ1-4; no clear D. The CDR3 extends over 15 amino acids. The germline V and J ends were trimmed by 0 bases and 4 bases, with 9 bases remaining between them. In germline, CDR1 is LNHNV, CDR2 YYDKDF (reference sequence).